This entry describes one T cell receptor (beta chain). The sample comes from a study of shared clonotypes between healthy human individuals. Genomic DNA per cell subset filled all wells of several immunoSEQ plates. This table comes from immunoSEQ multiplex PCR, and its TCRdb copy is limited to in-frame clones, with some not included. The table has 2 million to 3 million clones, 93% seen once. Division of CD4+ cells produced a CD45RA+ naive subset and a CD45RA-negative memory subset. V dropped 4 bases and J dropped 7 bases, with 10 bases sitting between them. The germline V gene has CDR1 MDHEN and CDR2 SYDVKM. The CDR3 loop spans 12 amino acids.

Sequenced: naive CD4+ T cells from PBMCs. Subset denoted: CD45RA+ positively selected. This TCR derives from a man aged 18 to 29 in good health. Some clones in this sample may be carry-over from other donors' samples. V gene TRBV28 combines with J gene TRBJ1-1; no clear D. Written as DNA, the CDR3 is TGTGCCAGCAGTTCGAACTGGAGTGAAGCTTTCTTT. The encoded protein is CASSSNWSEAFF.